These 27 T cell receptor beta chains originate from one sample sequenced in a study of PD-1 blockade in mismatch repair-deficient tumors. Sequencing was performed with immunoSEQ multiplex PCR; in TCRdb, only in-frame clones are kept and a portion is missing. This sample has about 40,000 clones; about 76% occur once, and the top ten carry 22%. The sample in question was peripheral blood, obtained 4 weeks after starting pembrolizumab. These receptors were taken from an adult with mismatch repair-deficient cancer.

CDR3 coding DNA: TGCGCCAGCAGCCAAGGGGACCAAGATACGCAGTATTTT. It codes for CASSQGDQDTQYF. The chain combines TRBV4-3 with TRBJ2-3; D is perhaps TRBD1 or TRBD2 (5 bases each). From germline, CDR1 is LGHNA and CDR2 YSLEER. V lost 1 base, J lost 5 bases, and 7 bases lay in between. This CDR3 is built from 13 residues.

The chain carries TRBV10-3 and TRBJ1-2, with D possibly TRBD1 on 5 matching bases. Germline CDR1 and CDR2: ENHRY and SYGVKD. This CDR3 is built from 14 residues. V lost 10 bases and J lost 4, with 19 bases in between. As DNA, the CDR3 is TGTGCCACCCAGGACACCCCAAGGGGCTATGGCTACACCTTC. Translation: CATQDTPRGYGYTF.

This chain links TRBV27 with TRBJ2-1, with TRBD2 matching 8 bases. The J segment lost 8 bases and the V segment lost 6 bases, leaving 12 bases of the junction unmatched. The CDR3 length is 15 residues. Germline V CDR1 and CDR2: MNHEY, SMNVEV (reference sequence). For the CDR3, the DNA is TGTGCCAGCAGCTTGTCCGGGACTAGTTACCATGAGCAGTTCTTC. As protein: CASSLSGTSYHEQFF.

The chain combines TRBV5-6 with TRBJ2-5; D gene uncertain. The CDR3 contains 14 residues. Per germline, CDR1 SGHDT and CDR2 YYEEEE. V lost 0 bases, J lost 1 base, and 7 bases lay in between. DNA for the CDR3: TGTGCCAGCAGCTTGGAATCGGCCCAAGAGACCCAGTACTTC. It translates to CASSLESAQETQYF.

This clone has only one observation. The rearrangement links TRBV4-3 to TRBJ2-1; no reliable D call. CDR3 size: 16 residues. Germline V gives CDR1 LGHNA, CDR2 YSLEER. V was cut by 1 base and J by 6 bases, with 16 bases left in between. CDR3 in amino acids: CASSQVTPPDANEQFF. The CDR3 DNA reads TGCGCCAGCAGCCAAGTCACACCCCCCGACGCCAATGAGCAGTTCTTC.

The rearrangement joins TRBV7-6 to TRBJ2-5; 8 bases agree with TRBD1. This CDR3 is built from 14 residues. Germline CDR1 SGHVS, CDR2 FNYEAQ. V lost 3 bases, J lost 2 bases, and 2 bases stayed unmatched. The CDR3 sequence: CASSLGDRQETQYF. The CDR3, as DNA: TGTGCCAGCAGCTTGGGGGACAGGCAAGAGACCCAGTACTTC.

The chain uses TRBV9 and TRBJ2-2; weak D call: TRBD2 (6 bases). V was shortened by 4 bases and J by 3 bases, with 10 bases between the two germline ends. CDR1 and CDR2 (germline): SGDLS, YYNGEE. This CDR3 contains 14 residues. The CDR3 DNA reads as TGTGCCAGCAGCCCCGGGACTCACACCGGGGAGCTGTTTTTT. Encoded protein: CASSPGTHTGELFF.

The chain is built from TRBV5-1 and TRBJ2-1, with 10 bases matching TRBD2. CDR1 is SGHRS, CDR2 YFSETQ, per germline. The trim removed 1 base at V and 8 bases at J, leaving 3 bases unmatched. The CDR3 loop spans 14 amino acids. The CDR3 is CASSLSSGSDEQFF. As DNA, the CDR3 is TGCGCCAGCAGCTTGTCTAGCGGGAGCGATGAGCAGTTCTTC.

The chain is built from TRBV13 and TRBJ2-5, with D possibly being TRBD2 (5 bases). The CDR3 covers 15 residues. CDR1 is PRHDT, CDR2 FYEKMQ, per germline (reference sequence). V gave up 0 bases and J gave up 5 bases, with 13 bases separating them. The CDR3 nucleotides read TGTGCCAGCAGCTTAGGCACGGAGGAGCGGGAGACCCAGTACTTC. This codes for CASSLGTEERETQYF.

The chain links TRBV29-1 to TRBJ1-1, with TRBD1 matching 8 bases. CDR3 length: 16 residues. With 1 base clipped from V and 0 bases from J, the junction kept 7 bases outside the gene matches. Germline V gene lookup returns CDR1 SQVTM and CDR2 ANQGSEA. The CDR3 is CSVEGQGQFMNTEAFF. As DNA, the CDR3 is TGCAGCGTTGAAGGACAGGGGCAGTTCATGAACACTGAAGCTTTCTTT.

This sequence joins TRBV16 and TRBJ2-5, with D unclear. Germline values: CDR1 KGHSY, CDR2 FQNENV. The V and J ends lost 3 bases and 3 bases respectively, with 5 bases between them. This CDR3 comprises 12 residues. CDR3 nucleotides: TGTGCCAGCAGCCAGGTGGAAGAGACCCAGTACTTC. The encoded protein is CASSQVEETQYF.

This chain joins TRBV7-8 and TRBJ2-7; TRBD2 is a possible D gene (5 bases). CDR3 length equals 14 residues. Germline-derived CDR1 and CDR2 are SGHVS and FQNEAQ. The V and J ends lost 5 bases and 6 bases respectively, with 17 bases between them. Here the CDR3 reads CASSLDPRLSEQYF. The CDR3 DNA reads as TGTGCCAGCAGCCTAGACCCTAGACTATCCGAGCAGTACTTC. The full variable domain, completed using reference TRBV7-8 and TRBJ2-7, is GAGVSQSPRYKVAKRGQDVALRCDPISGHVSLFWYQQALGQGPEFLTYFQNEAQLDKSGLPSDRFFAERPEGSVSTLKIQRTQQEDSAVYLCASSLDPRLSEQYFGPGTRLTVT.

The chain carries TRBV4-3 and TRBJ1-5; 7 bases align to TRBD1. Trimming removed 4 bases from V and 2 bases from J; junction bases left unmatched: 2. This CDR3 region has 14 residues. Per germline, CDR1 LGHNA and CDR2 YSLEER. The CDR3 region has the DNA TGCGCCAGCAGCCCTACAGGGGGCAATCAGCCCCAGCATTTT. Its translation: CASSPTGGNQPQHF.

The J gene is TRBJ2-7, the V gene TRBV5-6; no firm D call. The CDR3 loop spans 12 amino acids. Germline V gives CDR1 SGHDT, CDR2 YYEEEE. The germline V and J ends were trimmed by 3 bases and 6 bases, with 10 bases remaining between them. In nucleotides, the CDR3 is TGTGCCAGCAGCTATAGCCGGATCGAGCAGTACTTC. Translating it yields CASSYSRIEQYF. Combining the CDR3 with reference TRBV5-6 and TRBJ2-7 gives the whole variable domain DAGVTQSPTHLIKTRGQQVTLRCSPKSGHDTVSWYQQALGQGPQFIFQYYEEEERQRGNFPDRFSGHQFPNYSSELNVNALLLGDSALYLCASSYSRIEQYFGPGTRLTVT.

As DNA, the CDR3 is TGTGCCAGCAGTTACCCGCACTATGGCTACACCTTC. The encoded protein is CASSYPHYGYTF. J is TRBJ1-2 and V is TRBV6-6; unclear D gene. The CDR3 runs to 12 residues. Germline loops: CDR1 MNHNY, CDR2 SVGAGI (reference sequence). Trimming shortened V by 2 bases and J by 3 bases, and 4 bases separated the two germline ends.

This chain joins TRBV7-2 and TRBJ1-1; D is ambiguous. The germline V gene has CDR1 SGHTA and CDR2 FQGNSA. V dropped 3 bases and J dropped 4 bases, with 6 bases sitting between them. The CDR3 is made up of 12 amino acids. The CDR3 DNA reads as TGTGCCAGCAGCTTTCTGGGCACTGAAGCTTTCTTT. The encoded protein is CASSFLGTEAFF.

This clone has only one observation. The V gene is TRBV2, the J gene TRBJ2-4; D not certain. V was shortened by 7 bases and J by 0 bases, with 10 bases between the two germline ends. The CDR3 consists of 14 residues. Germline V gene lookup returns CDR1 SNHLY and CDR2 FYNNEI. The CDR3 DNA sequence: TGTGCCAGCAAGGCCCACCTAGCCAAAAACATTCAGTACTTC. Translating gives CASKAHLAKNIQYF.

The chain couples TRBV5-1 to TRBJ2-7, with D hard to call. This CDR3 contains 13 residues. The V end was cut by 4 bases, the J end by 4 bases, with 12 bases between. Germline values: CDR1 SGHRS, CDR2 YFSETQ. CDR3 DNA: TGCGCCAGCAGCAGTTGGGCGGATTACGAGCAGTACTTC. It encodes CASSSWADYEQYF.

The chain links TRBV5-8 to TRBJ2-5; no reliable D call. The CDR3 runs 12 residues. CDR1 is SGHTS and CDR2 is YDEGEE in the germline V gene. The V and J ends lost 6 bases and 7 bases respectively, with 13 bases between them. The DNA for the CDR3 is TGTGCCAGCACCCGAGTTTTTGGGACCCAGTACTTC. Its protein is CASTRVFGTQYF.

The sample holds a few counts of this clone. The rearrangement links TRBV5-1 to TRBJ2-3; 8 bases fit TRBD2. Germline CDR1 is SGHRS and CDR2 is YFSETQ. V was clipped by 4 bases and J by 2 bases; unmatched bases: 6. The CDR3 extends over 15 amino acids. The CDR3 DNA follows: TGCGCCAGCAGCCCAGTAGCGGGAACCACAGATACGCAGTATTTT. Residues: CASSPVAGTTDTQYF. The entire variable domain, with the rest obtained from reference TRBV5-1 and TRBJ2-3, is as follows: KAGVTQTPRYLIKTRGQQVTLSCSPISGHRSVSWYQQTPGQGLQFLFEYFSETQRNKGNFPGRFSGRQFSNSRSEMNVSTLELGDSALYLCASSPVAGTTDTQYFGPGTRLTVL.

The genes are TRBV29-1 and TRBJ2-2; TRBD1 or TRBD2 may be the D gene (5 bases each). The V end lost 6 bases, the J end lost 4 bases, and 12 bases lay between the germline ends. This CDR3 spans 13 amino acids. Germline CDR1 and CDR2: SQVTM and ANQGSEA. The CDR3 sequence is CSVPGAGTGELFF. Written as DNA, the CDR3 is TGCAGCGTCCCCGGGGCTGGCACCGGGGAGCTGTTTTTT.

V usage is TRBV27 and J usage is TRBJ2-7; 8 bases match TRBD1. This CDR3 comprises 14 residues. V lost 3 bases, J lost 5 bases, and 6 bases stayed unmatched. Germline loops: CDR1 MNHEY, CDR2 SMNVEV (reference sequence). CDR3 amino acids: CASSFNPDRDEQYF. In DNA, the CDR3 is TGTGCCAGCAGTTTCAACCCGGACAGGGACGAGCAGTACTTC.

The chain recombines TRBV27 with TRBJ2-5, with 7 bases that match TRBD2. In germline, CDR1 is MNHEY, CDR2 SMNVEV (reference sequence). The CDR3 totals 15 residues. The V segment lost 8 bases and the J segment 5 bases; nucleotides outside the gene matches: 14. The CDR3 DNA is TGTGCCAGCCGGGGGGTTAGCGCTGAGGGGGAGACCCAGTACTTC. It codes for CASRGVSAEGETQYF.

The chain uses TRBV27 and TRBJ2-7, with 7 bases identical to TRBD2. The germline gives CDR1 MNHEY, CDR2 SMNVEV (reference sequence). After removal of 4 bases from V and 4 bases from J, the junction contained 7 bases not matched to a gene. The CDR3 consists of 14 residues. The CDR3 sequence: CASSSRDYSYEQYF. The DNA of the CDR3 is TGTGCCAGCAGTTCTCGGGACTATTCTTACGAGCAGTACTTC.

This rearrangement joins TRBV7-2 to TRBJ2-3; 8 bases align to TRBD2. From germline, CDR1 is SGHTA and CDR2 FQGNSA. V shed 7 bases and J 0 bases; nucleotides not matched to a gene: 6. CDR3 length equals 15 residues. The CDR3 DNA reads TGTGCCAGCACCCTTAGCGGGATTAGCACAGATACGCAGTATTTT. This codes for CASTLSGISTDTQYF.

The chain is built from TRBV10-3 and TRBJ1-5; 7 bases agree with TRBD1. CDR3 size: 13 residues. The V gene's germline CDR1 is ENHRY and CDR2 SYGVKD. The J segment lost 5 bases and the V segment lost 10 bases, leaving 8 bases of the junction unmatched. The CDR3 reads CASTKGAHQPQHF. In DNA, the CDR3 is TGTGCCAGCACCAAGGGGGCCCATCAGCCCCAGCATTTT.

The chain has TRBV30 and TRBJ2-1; possibly TRBD1 or TRBD2 for D (5 bases each). Per germline, CDR1 GTSNPN and CDR2 SVGIG (reference sequence). The CDR3 length is 11 residues. Trimming took 0 bases from V and 9 from J, leaving 6 bases between them. The CDR3 region is CAWSVGGEQFF. The DNA of the CDR3 is TGTGCCTGGAGTGTTGGGGGTGAGCAGTTCTTC.